Described below is a single TCR beta chain sequence and its context. Antigen unknown. The read ends 3 residues before the CDR3 terminus; that terminus is restored from the germline J gene. MY09/MY11 PCR detected cervical HPV DNA; dot-blot assigned genotypes. The table came from immunoSEQ multiplex PCR; TCRdb's copy has only in-frame clones and leaves some out. The sample includes around 31,000 clones. This sample was taken from a study of T cells in women clearing cervical HPV infection. Overall study results and limits: Unknown T-cell numbers per sample may underlie the richness differences. TRBV6-7 abundance was lower in cases than controls (roughly 0.11% versus 0.16%).

The V end lost 4 bases, the J end lost 9 bases, and 16 bases lay between the germline ends. Germline CDR1 reads MNHNS; CDR2 reads SASEGT. The CDR3 extends over 14 amino acids. The source is a woman aged 18 to 75 with a cervical HPV16 infection that either progressed to CIN3+ or cleared (not recorded which). V usage is TRBV6-1 and J usage is TRBJ1-5, with D possibly matching TRBD1 (5 bases). The sample consisted of blood buffy coat. The CDR3 sequence: CASSVKGPGAPQHF. The covered CDR3 bases are TGTGCCAGCAGTGTCAAGGGGCCAGGTGCGCCC.